The text below deals with one T cell receptor beta chain. Only in-frame clones appear in the TCRdb table, and some are missing; sequencing was by immunoSEQ multiplex PCR. The sample records 39,000 or so clones, approximately 80% being singletons. The sample is drawn from a study of T cells in localized non-small cell lung cancer. The germline V and J ends were trimmed by 0 bases and 2 bases, with 18 bases remaining between them. The CDR3 totals 18 residues. The V gene's germline CDR1 is SGHVS and CDR2 FNYEAQ. The receptor was derived from a man between 40 and 70 years old with stage II lung adenocarcinoma. The rearrangement uses TRBV7-6 and TRBJ2-3; D is unresolved. Sample: PBMCs, taken before any cancer treatment. The CDR3 DNA follows: TGTGCCAGCAGCTTAGCGTCTGGCGGTCCTCTCGCCACAGATACGCAGTATTTT. Its translation is CASSLASGGPLATDTQYF.